This TCR beta chain was sequenced during a study of blood T cell repertoires in COVID-19. The germline V gene encodes CDR1 GTSNPN and CDR2 SVGIG (reference sequence). The length of the CDR3 is 13 residues. The V segment lost 4 bases and the J segment 4 bases; nucleotides outside the gene matches: 4. TCRdb keeps only in-frame clones here, not all; method: immunoSEQ multiplex PCR. The table has tens of thousands of clones, around nine tenths seen once; the top ten hold under 4.5%. V is TRBV30 and J is TRBJ2-7, with TRBD1 matching 10 bases. Sequencing input: peripheral blood. This sequence was found in a human donor in a cohort sampled during active COVID-19. The CDR3 region is CAWTRDRGYEQYF. The CDR3 region has the DNA TGTGCCTGGACCCGGGACAGGGGTTACGAGCAGTACTTC. Filled out from reference TRBV30 and TRBJ2-7, the complete variable domain reads SQTIHQWPATLVQPVGSPLSLECTVEGTSNPNLYWYRQAAGRGLQLLFYSVGIGQISSEVPQNLSASRPQDRQFILSSKKLLLSDSGFYLCAWTRDRGYEQYFGPGTRLTVT.